These 2 T cell receptor beta chains were sequenced from one sample in a study of spatial heterogeneity in lung cancer. Time point indicated: sample taken at primary tumor resection. Extraction of whole RNA from tumor, nontumor lung or frozen PBMC preceded unsorted sequencing. TCRdb analysed the 5' RACE reads with MiXCR anew, one entry per CDR3 protein. The table has 4,500 to 6,500 distinct CDR3 sequences, approximately 30% seen once. The input for sequencing was PBMCs, taken at surgery. These receptors originate from a female donor with early-stage non-small cell lung cancer.

Notes on this clonotype: This may come from a read error, since a much larger clone is one base off. A library made for alpha chains picked up this beta chain off target, so its size means little. The chain couples TRBV18 to TRBJ2-7, with D perhaps TRBD2 (6 bases). V gave up 5 bases and J gave up 5 bases, with 10 bases separating them. The CDR3 loop spans 12 amino acids. The germline gives CDR1 KGHSH, CDR2 LQKENI. This CDR3 is CASSSGGDEQYF. In nucleotides, the CDR3 is TGTGCCAGCTCATCAGGAGGGGACGAGCAGTACTTC.

Comment on this clonotype: Because this beta chain is a stray read in a library intended to capture alpha chains, its abundance should not be given much weight. The V and J genes are TRBV12-3 or TRBV12-4 and TRBJ2-1; TRBD1 is a possible D gene (6 bases). Trimming removed 8 bases from V and 3 bases from J, with 14 bases in between. This CDR3 spans 14 amino acids. CDR3 nucleotide sequence: TGTGCCAGCGCTAGGGTACAGGGCTACAATGAGCAGTTCTTC. It translates to CASARVQGYNEQFF.